This is a list of T cell receptor beta chains from one sample in a study of blood T cell repertoires in COVID-19. Produced via immunoSEQ multiplex PCR; TCRdb's table is partial and in-frame only. Among fewer than 600,000 clones listed, around nine tenths were seen once. Material for sequencing was PBMCs or T cells enriched from blood (not recorded which). Receptors were obtained from a woman aged 40 to 49 who had recovered from COVID-19. The CDR3 runs from the conserved cysteine through the conserved F or W. Each record gives: V gene, J gene, CDR3 protein.

TRBV19	TRBJ2-3	CASKGTQVLSSTDTQYF
TRBV4-3	TRBJ1-2	CASSQDVGDGYTF
TRBV27	TRBJ2-2	CASSYGGGAAGELFF
TRBV7-2	TRBJ2-7	CASSPQRGGYEQYF
TRBV7-2	TRBJ1-2	CASSGSGYGYTF
TRBV3-1/TRBV3-2	TRBJ2-1	CASSQGTASSYNEQFF
TRBV24-1	TRBJ2-7	CATSDLPDSSEQYF
TRBV27	TRBJ1-4	CASSLSTGQGEKLFF
TRBV19	TRBJ2-2	CATLSTIGTGELFF
TRBV9	TRBJ2-7	CASSRTSGSYEQYF
TRBV11-2	TRBJ1-2	CASSSIPGQKIQSITGYTF
TRBV4-3	TRBJ1-1	CASSQERGSVEAFF
TRBV19	TRBJ1-1	CASSRQGYVSTEAFF